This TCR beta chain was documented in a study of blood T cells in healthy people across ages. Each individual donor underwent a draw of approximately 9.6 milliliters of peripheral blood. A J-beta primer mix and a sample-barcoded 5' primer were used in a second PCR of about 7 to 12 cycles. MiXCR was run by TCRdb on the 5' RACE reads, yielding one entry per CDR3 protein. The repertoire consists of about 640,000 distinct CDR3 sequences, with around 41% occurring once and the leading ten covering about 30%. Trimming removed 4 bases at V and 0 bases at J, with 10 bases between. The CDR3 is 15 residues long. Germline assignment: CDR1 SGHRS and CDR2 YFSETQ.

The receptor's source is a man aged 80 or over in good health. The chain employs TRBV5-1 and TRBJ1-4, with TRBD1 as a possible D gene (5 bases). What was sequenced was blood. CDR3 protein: CASSVRGTTNEKLFF. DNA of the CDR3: TGCGCCAGCAGCGTAAGGGGTACAACTAATGAAAAACTGTTTTTT.